The sequence of this TCR beta chain was determined in a study of T cells in Graves' hyperthyroidism and ophthalmopathy. Study results and caveats: Researchers found most expanded thyroid clonotypes above 0.001 in blood as well. Ophthalmopathy got predicted by the model a median approximately 6.3 months before its onset.

Amplified TCR beta CDR3 regions came from RNA transcripts. The primer set for the first-round RT-PCR of the TCR CDR3 was HTBI. TCRdb re-analysed the multiplex PCR reads in MiXCR, keeping a single row per CDR3 protein. The data hold approximately 500,000 distinct CDR3 sequences, with just over 45% observed a single time. The CDR3 has 15 amino acids. Trimming took 0 bases from V and 7 from J, leaving 19 bases between them. Germline-derived CDR1 and CDR2 are DFQATT and SNEGSKA (reference sequence). About this clonotype: Its antigen is not known.

Aged 18 to 65, the patients had hyperthyroidism that was newly diagnosed and had lasted under 2 months. The chain is built from TRBV20-1 and TRBJ2-7; D call uncertain. Source material: peripheral blood or thyroid tissue (not recorded which). The sequence was collected from a woman younger than 30 with Graves' hyperthyroidism. The CDR3, as DNA: TGCAGTGCTAGAGAGTCGGCGTCGGTGTGGGATGAGCAGTACTTC. Protein sequence: CSARESASVWDEQYF.